Each of the 8 T cell receptor beta chains below was sequenced from the same sample in a study of PD-1 blockade in classical Hodgkin lymphoma (dated by TCRdb to between 2020 and 2021). Library construction relied on the immunoSEQ multiplex PCR assay. TCRdb carries this immuneACCESS record with in-frame sequences only. Its versions omit some clonotypes, under half of them owing to an unresolved V gene in the studies checked, with the rest unexplained. The sample table shows almost 95,000 clones, and over 80% are seen once. The top ten clones comprise approximately 15% of the sample. Per the publication, the time point label means: cycle 4 day 1 (C4D1), after less than seven weeks of nivolumab. All trial patients had relapsed after autologous stem cell transplantation, with cohorts A, B and C differing in prior brentuximab vedotin exposure. Sequencing used peripheral blood mononuclear cells (PBMCs), obtained before the fourth cycle of nivolumab. Receptor source: a human donor with classical Hodgkin lymphoma.

The V gene is TRBV5-5, the J gene TRBJ2-7; a weak D match, TRBD2 (5 bases). Looked up from germline, CDR1 is SGHKS and CDR2 is YYEKEE (reference sequence). The CDR3 runs to 15 residues. Trimming removed 2 bases from V and 9 bases from J, with 21 bases in between. The CDR3 is CASSFINYVGSGQYF. CDR3 nucleotides: TGTGCCAGCAGCTTTATAAACTACGTAGGAAGCGGGCAGTACTTC. The whole variable domain, filled in from reference TRBV5-5 and TRBJ2-7, reads DAGVTQSPTHLIKTRGQQVTLRCSPISGHKSVSWYQQVLGQGPQFIFQYYEKEERGRGNFPDRFSARQFPNYSSELNVNALLLGDSALYLCASSFINYVGSGQYFGPGTRLTVT.

The chain joins TRBV11-1 to TRBJ1-1, with a tentative D call TRBD1 (5 bases). V lost 4 bases and J 7 bases, leaving 13 bases between the germline ends. The CDR3 loop spans 13 amino acids. From germline, CDR1 is SGHAT and CDR2 FQDESV (reference sequence). CDR3 DNA sequence: TGTGCCAGCAGCTCCTGGGGGTTAGGTGAAGCTTTCTTT. Its translation is CASSSWGLGEAFF.

CDR3 in DNA: TGTGCCAGCAGTCGAGGGGGCGCAGACTATGGCTACACCTTC. It encodes CASSRGGADYGYTF. The V gene is TRBV6-1, the J gene TRBJ1-2, with 7 positions matching TRBD1. Germline CDR1 reads MNHNS; CDR2 reads SASEGT. The CDR3 runs to 14 residues. V gave up 5 bases and J gave up 3 bases; unmatched junction bases: 6.

V is TRBV28 and J is TRBJ1-2; a weak D match, TRBD1 (6 bases). Germline lookup yields CDR1 MDHEN and CDR2 SYDVKM. V was cut by 5 bases and J by 4 bases, with 11 bases left in between. The CDR3 totals 13 residues. CDR3 region: CASSQPGAYGYTF. As DNA, the CDR3 is TGTGCCAGCAGTCAGCCAGGGGCCTATGGCTACACCTTC.

The CDR3 spells CASSEADLTETQYF. The CDR3 DNA follows: TGTGCCAGCAGTGAAGCCGACCTTACGGAGACCCAGTACTTC. This rearrangement joins TRBV2 to TRBJ2-5; D gene ambiguous. Trimming took 0 bases from V and 5 from J, leaving 10 bases between them. The CDR3 is 14 amino acids. Germline CDR1 and CDR2: SNHLY and FYNNEI.

This clone was seen only once. The chain links TRBV11-2 to TRBJ2-7, with D tentatively TRBD2 (6 bases). V lost 5 bases, J lost 0 bases, and 20 bases lay in between. This CDR3 is built from 17 residues. CDR1 and CDR2 (germline): SGHAT, FQNNGV. The CDR3 loop reads CASSPTNSGPSSYEQYF. The CDR3 region has the DNA TGTGCCAGCAGCCCCACGAATAGCGGTCCTAGCTCCTACGAGCAGTACTTC.

V is TRBV2 and J is TRBJ1-5, with D unclear. The CDR3 is made up of 12 amino acids. V lost 4 bases and J lost 6, with 7 bases in between. The germline CDR1 and CDR2 sequences are SNHLY and FYNNEI. This CDR3 is CASSATGQPQHF. CDR3 nucleotides: TGTGCCAGCAGTGCGACGGGTCAGCCCCAGCATTTT. Drawing the rest from reference TRBV2 and TRBJ1-5, the complete variable domain is EPEVTQTPSHQVTQMGQEVILRCVPISNHLYFYWYRQILGQKVEFLVSFYNNEISEKSEIFDDQFSVERPDGSNFTLKIRSTKLEDSAMYFCASSATGQPQHFGDGTRLSIL.

The chain uses TRBV7-2 and TRBJ2-1, with 10 bases aligning to TRBD2. CDR1 is SGHTA and CDR2 is FQGNSA in the germline V gene. Losses at the gene ends were 1 base for V and 6 bases for J; bases not matched to a gene: 3. The CDR3 contains 15 residues. The CDR3 spells CASSLGASGSNEQFF. DNA for the CDR3: TGTGCCAGCAGCTTAGGTGCTAGCGGGAGCAATGAGCAGTTCTTC.